The clone carrying this T cell receptor (beta chain) was counted at least ten times. Its antigen is not identified. This CDR3 spans 18 amino acids. V was clipped by 0 bases and J by 4 bases, with 19 bases between them. Germline V CDR1 and CDR2: LGHDT, YNNKEL (reference sequence). These data originate in a study of CD8 T cells in ankylosing spondylitis. Quantitative 5'-RACE with molecular barcodes was used to make the TCR beta libraries. TCRdb re-analysed the 5' RACE reads in MiXCR, keeping a single row per CDR3 protein. The sample has 300,000 to 350,000 distinct CDR3 sequences; around a tenth are singletons. Study results and caveats: Blood of patients with ankylosing spondylitis appeared to be characterized by a TCR beta motif of several highly homologous variants. Disease-linked clones reportedly showed significant enrichment in matched ankylosing spondylitis synovial fluid. Peripheral blood samples showed relatively rare disease-linked clones, and these clones were CD8+.

Sequencing was done on a sample of blood, either unsorted or a sorted T cell fraction (not recorded which). The sequence came from a female donor with ankylosing spondylitis or in good health (not recorded which). The genes are TRBV3-1 and TRBJ2-1; D unclear. The CDR3 loop reads CASSQDGSVLLRYNEQFF. DNA of the CDR3: TGTGCCAGCAGCCAAGACGGGTCCGTCCTCCTGAGGTACAATGAGCAGTTCTTC.